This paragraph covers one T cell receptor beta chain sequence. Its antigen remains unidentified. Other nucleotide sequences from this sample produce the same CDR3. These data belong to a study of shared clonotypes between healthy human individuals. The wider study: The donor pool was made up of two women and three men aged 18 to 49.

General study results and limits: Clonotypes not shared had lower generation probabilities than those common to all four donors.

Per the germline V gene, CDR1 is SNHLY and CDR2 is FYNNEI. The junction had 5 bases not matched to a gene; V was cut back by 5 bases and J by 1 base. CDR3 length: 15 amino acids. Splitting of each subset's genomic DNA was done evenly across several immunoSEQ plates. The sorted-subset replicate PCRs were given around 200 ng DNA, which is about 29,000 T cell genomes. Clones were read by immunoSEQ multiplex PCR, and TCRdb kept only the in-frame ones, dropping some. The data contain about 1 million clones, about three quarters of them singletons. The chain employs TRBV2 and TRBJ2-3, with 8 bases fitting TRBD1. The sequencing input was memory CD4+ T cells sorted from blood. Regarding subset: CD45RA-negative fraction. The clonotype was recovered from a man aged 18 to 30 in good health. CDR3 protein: CASSLDRGGTDTQYF. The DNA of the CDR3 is TGTGCCAGCAGTCTCGACAGGGGCGGCACAGATACGCAGTATTTT.